This T cell receptor beta chain appears in the sequencing data of a study of technical replicates of blood from several donors. This CDR3 comprises 17 residues. Germline V gene data show CDR1 as SGDLS and CDR2 as YYNGEE. V trimming: 4 bases; J trimming: 8 bases; junction bases outside the gene matches: 16. Generated by immunoSEQ multiplex PCR, the TCRdb table keeps only in-frame clones and is missing some. Of around 72,000 clones in the sample, about 91% were seen once. The chain links TRBV9 to TRBJ2-1, with 9 nucleotides matching TRBD2. Material for sequencing was T cells isolated from PBMCs. The receptor comes from a human donor in good health. CDR3 loop: CASSLNLGTSSRDEQFF. The CDR3 region has the DNA TGTGCCAGCAGCCTAAACTTAGGGACTAGCAGCAGGGATGAGCAGTTCTTC.